Below are 21 T cell receptor beta chains sequenced from a single sample in a study of blood T cell repertoires in COVID-19. Sequenced by immunoSEQ multiplex PCR; TCRdb stores in-frame clones only, minus some. In the table there are roughly 150,000 clones, 79% of which are singletons. The sequenced sample was peripheral blood. These receptors were taken from a woman between 55 and 75 years old with COVID-19, enrolled during active disease.

CDR3 in DNA: TGTGCCAGCAGCCTCCGGGACTCACAAGAGACCCAGTACTTC. Its translation is CASSLRDSQETQYF. The chain joins TRBV5-4 to TRBJ2-5, with D possibly TRBD2 on 6 matching bases. Per germline, CDR1 SGHNT and CDR2 YYREEE (reference sequence). Trimming shortened V by 4 bases and J by 2 bases, and 12 bases separated the two germline ends. The CDR3 is 14 residues long.

This chain uses TRBV5-4 with TRBJ2-3, with unresolved D. CDR3 length: 13 amino acids. The germline gives CDR1 SGHNT, CDR2 YYREEE (reference sequence). V was shortened by 0 bases and J by 4 bases, with 6 bases between the two germline ends. CDR3 sequence reads: CASSLVSSDTQYF. The CDR3 nucleotides are TGTGCCAGCAGCTTGGTGTCTTCAGATACGCAGTATTTT.

This sequence joins TRBV7-3 and TRBJ2-3; D possibly corresponds to TRBD1 (6 bases). The germline CDR1 and CDR2 sequences are SGHTA and FQGTGA. The CDR3 is made up of 15 amino acids. V was pared by 4 bases and J by 2 bases, with 13 bases between. CDR3 sequence (DNA): TGTGCCAGCAGCTCCCTAGGGGGATTCACAGATACGCAGTATTTT. It is translated as CASSSLGGFTDTQYF.

This clone was seen only a few times. V usage is TRBV24-1 and J usage is TRBJ2-2, with TRBD1 matching 7 bases. Germline loops: CDR1 KGHDR, CDR2 SFDVKD. Trimming cost V 4 bases and J 3 bases; bases outside gene matches: 7. The CDR3 sequence is 16 residues long. The CDR3 sequence is CATSDPRQGYTGELFF. CDR3 nucleotide sequence: TGTGCCACCAGTGACCCCCGACAGGGATACACCGGGGAGCTGTTTTTT.

The V call is TRBV5-1, the J call TRBJ2-1; the match to TRBD2 covers 10 bases. The germline V gene encodes CDR1 SGHRS and CDR2 YFSETQ. The length of the CDR3 is 18 residues. V trimming: 4 bases; J trimming: 7 bases; junction bases outside the gene matches: 17. CDR3 loop: CASSRRTSGPVNRNEQFF. Written as DNA, the CDR3 is TGCGCCAGCAGCCGCAGGACTAGCGGACCTGTAAACCGGAATGAGCAGTTCTTC.

The V call is TRBV27, the J call TRBJ2-7, with 8 bases fitting TRBD2. Germline V lookup: CDR1 MNHEY, CDR2 SMNVEV (reference sequence). J lost 2 bases, V lost 0 bases, and 3 bases had no gene match. The CDR3 sequence is 15 residues long. The CDR3 loop is CASSLSSGDPYEQYV. The CDR3, as DNA: TGTGCCAGCAGTTTATCTAGCGGGGATCCCTACGAGCAGTACGTC.

The gene calls are TRBV7-2 and TRBJ1-4; a weak D match, TRBD1 (5 bases). This CDR3 comprises 14 residues. CDR1 and CDR2 from the germline V gene are SGHTA and FQGNSA. The germline V and J ends were trimmed by 0 bases and 8 bases, with 10 bases remaining between them. The CDR3 is CASSLAGGREKLFF. As DNA, the CDR3 is TGTGCCAGCAGCTTAGCGGGGGGGAGAGAAAAACTGTTTTTT.

This chain connects TRBV18 to TRBJ2-7; a weak D match, TRBD2 (7 bases). Per the germline V gene, CDR1 is KGHSH and CDR2 is LQKENI. The CDR3 is 16 residues long. V was cut by 4 bases and J by 7 bases, with 23 bases left in between. The CDR3 protein is CASSRGGTSWVEEQYF. CDR3 nucleotides: TGTGCCAGCTCACGGGGGGGCACTAGCTGGGTTGAGGAGCAGTACTTC.

This clone has only one observation. The genes are TRBV5-5 and TRBJ1-1; D not certain. Trimming cost V 2 bases and J 0 bases, with 5 bases left between them. Germline loops: CDR1 SGHKS, CDR2 YYEKEE (reference sequence). CDR3 length: 13 residues. The CDR3 DNA reads as TGTGCCAGCAGCTTTCAGGTGAACACTGAAGCTTTCTTT. Protein product: CASSFQVNTEAFF.

This clone was found many times. V usage is TRBV6-2 or TRBV6-3 and J usage is TRBJ2-2; D unclear. The germline gives CDR1 MNHEY, CDR2 SVGEGT. This CDR3 has 14 amino acids. V lost 2 bases and J 4 bases, leaving 8 bases between the germline ends. CDR3 in DNA: TGTGCCAGCAGTTACGATGGAGTCACCGGGGAGCTGTTTTTT. This translates into CASSYDGVTGELFF.

The rearrangement joins TRBV4-1 to TRBJ1-2; D unclear. The V gene's germline CDR1 is MGHRA and CDR2 YSYEKL. This CDR3 has 13 residues. The V end was cut by 4 bases, the J end by 9 bases, with 15 bases between. The CDR3 DNA follows: TGCGCCAGCAGCCCCCCGGGAGCCATGAGCTACACCTTC. As protein: CASSPPGAMSYTF.

This chain joins TRBV30 and TRBJ1-1, with a weak D call TRBD1 (6 bases). With 3 bases removed from V and 2 bases from J, the gap between germline ends came to 10 bases. Germline CDR1 is GTSNPN and CDR2 is SVGIG (reference sequence). The CDR3 is 13 amino acids. CDR3 loop: CAWSPTGNTEAFF. The CDR3 coding sequence is TGTGCCTGGAGCCCGACAGGAAACACTGAAGCTTTCTTT. The full variable domain, completed using reference TRBV30 and TRBJ1-1, is SQTIHQWPATLVQPVGSPLSLECTVEGTSNPNLYWYRQAAGRGLQLLFYSVGIGQISSEVPQNLSASRPQDRQFILSSKKLLLSDSGFYLCAWSPTGNTEAFFGQGTRLTVV.

The J gene is TRBJ1-4, the V gene TRBV19; the match to TRBD1 covers 10 bases. Germline V lookup: CDR1 LNHDA, CDR2 SQIVND (reference sequence). The junction had 6 bases not matched to a gene; V was cut back by 7 bases and J by 1 base. The CDR3 is made up of 16 amino acids. This CDR3 is CASTGGTGVTNEKLFF. CDR3 nucleotide sequence: TGTGCCAGTACCGGAGGGACAGGGGTAACTAATGAAAAACTGTTTTTT.

In this sample, this clone turned up once. V usage is TRBV23-1 and J usage is TRBJ1-1; TRBD1 agrees at 7 bases. TRBV23-1 is reported as an ORF; its role is uncertain. This CDR3 is built from 14 residues. V dropped 2 bases and J dropped 5; count of bases not matched to a gene: 5. CDR3 DNA sequence: TGCGCCAGCAGTCAACTACAGGGGAGGACTGAAGCTTTCTTT. It yields the protein CASSQLQGRTEAFF.

The chain employs TRBV4-1 and TRBJ2-5; the match to TRBD2 covers 12 bases. CDR3 length equals 18 residues. Germline V lookup: CDR1 MGHRA, CDR2 YSYEKL. Trimming cost V 2 bases and J 6 bases; bases outside gene matches: 13. This chain's CDR3 is CASSQQTSGSENRKTQYF. CDR3 sequence (DNA): TGCGCCAGCAGCCAACAGACTAGCGGGAGTGAGAATAGAAAGACCCAGTACTTC.

The genes are TRBV13 and TRBJ1-2; D perhaps matches TRBD1 (6 bases). The CDR3 runs 15 residues. The V end lost 4 bases, the J end lost 2 bases, and 14 bases lay between the germline ends. Per germline, CDR1 PRHDT and CDR2 FYEKMQ (reference sequence). Here the CDR3 DNA reads TGTGCCAGCAGCTCCCCCGGACAGCCAAACTATGGCTACACCTTC. It translates to CASSSPGQPNYGYTF.

The gene calls are TRBV11-2 and TRBJ1-3, with 9 bases aligning to TRBD1. There are 17 residues in the CDR3. Per the germline V gene, CDR1 is SGHAT and CDR2 is FQNNGV. J gave up 8 bases and V 3 bases, and 14 bases lay outside the gene matches. The DNA for the CDR3 is TGTGCCAGCAGCTTGGGTCCGGACAGGGGATCAAGTGACACCATATATTTT. Its translation: CASSLGPDRGSSDTIYF.

V is TRBV5-4 and J is TRBJ1-5; D is unresolved. The CDR3 runs to 14 residues. In germline, CDR1 is SGHNT, CDR2 YYREEE (reference sequence). V was clipped by 4 bases and J by 6 bases, with 14 bases between them. CDR3 coding DNA: TGTGCCAGCAGCACTGGCGTCGGGGTTCAGCCCCAGCATTTT. Translating it yields CASSTGVGVQPQHF.

The CDR3 region has the DNA TGTGCCAGCAGCAGAGACATGACGGGGGGGAGGACAGATACGCAGTATTTT. This translates into CASSRDMTGGRTDTQYF. The chain joins TRBV7-2 to TRBJ2-3, with 8 bases fitting TRBD2. This CDR3 is built from 17 residues. V trimming: 5 bases; J trimming: 3 bases; junction bases outside the gene matches: 13. Germline assignment: CDR1 SGHTA and CDR2 FQGNSA. The variable domain in full, with the rest retrieved from reference TRBV7-2 and TRBJ2-3, is GAGVSQSPSNKVTEKGKDVELRCDPISGHTALYWYRQSLGQGLEFLIYFQGNSAPDKSGLPSDRFSAERTGGSVSTLTIQRTQQEDSAVYLCASSRDMTGGRTDTQYFGPGTRLTVL.

The chain is built from TRBV7-9 and TRBJ1-1; TRBD1 might be the D (6 bases). V was shortened by 5 bases and J by 8 bases, with 12 bases between the two germline ends. The CDR3 has 12 amino acids. Germline CDR1 reads SEHNR; CDR2 reads FQNEAQ (reference sequence). The CDR3 DNA is TGTGCCAGCAGCCCGGGGGGGCTCGAAGCTTTCTTT. Translation gives CASSPGGLEAFF.

V and J are TRBV6-5 and TRBJ1-5, with D possibly matching TRBD1 (6 bases). The CDR3 spans 13 residues. The ends were cut back, 6 bases at V and 1 base at J, with 7 bases in the middle. Germline V lookup: CDR1 MNHEY, CDR2 SVGAGI. The CDR3 loop reads CASRGTSNQPQHF. CDR3 coding DNA: TGTGCCAGCAGAGGGACAAGCAATCAGCCCCAGCATTTT.